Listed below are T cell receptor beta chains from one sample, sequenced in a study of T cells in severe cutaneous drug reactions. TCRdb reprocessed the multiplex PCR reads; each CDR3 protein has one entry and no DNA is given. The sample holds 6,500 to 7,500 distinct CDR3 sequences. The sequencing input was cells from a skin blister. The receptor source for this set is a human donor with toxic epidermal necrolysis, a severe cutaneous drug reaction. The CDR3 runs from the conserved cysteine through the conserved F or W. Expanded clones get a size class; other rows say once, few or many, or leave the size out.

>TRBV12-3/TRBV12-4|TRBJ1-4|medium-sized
CASSPATNEKLFF
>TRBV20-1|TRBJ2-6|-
CSARILSGFPSSGANVLTF
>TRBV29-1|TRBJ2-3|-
CSVDQGEEDTQYF
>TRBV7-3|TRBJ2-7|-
CASSPSPVTSSYEQYF
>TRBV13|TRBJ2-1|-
CASSFSGGPSNEQFF
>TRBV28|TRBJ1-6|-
CASSSVGEGVSPLHF
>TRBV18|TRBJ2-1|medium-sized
CASSLNAASGTSYNEQFF
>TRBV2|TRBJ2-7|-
CASNSPNIEQYF
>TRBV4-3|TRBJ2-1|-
CASSQERVPGEQFF
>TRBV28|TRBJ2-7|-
CASSFRDTIEQYF
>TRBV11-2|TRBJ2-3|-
CASSLSGTSGSTDTQYF
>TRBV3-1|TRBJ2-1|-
CGTGNLNEQFF
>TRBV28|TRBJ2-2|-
CASSSYVVGELFF
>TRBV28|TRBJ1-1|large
CASSLWPEDVLNTEAFF
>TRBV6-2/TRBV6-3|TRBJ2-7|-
CASSYPPPGGTFHYEQYF
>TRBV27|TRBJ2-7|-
CASTGTGLYEQYF
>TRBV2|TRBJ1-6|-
CASSARDNYNSPLHF
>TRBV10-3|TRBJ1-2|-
CAISDGSAGSDGYTF
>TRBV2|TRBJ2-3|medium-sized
CASSIGPDTQYF
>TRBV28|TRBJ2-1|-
CASSSDPTYNEQFF
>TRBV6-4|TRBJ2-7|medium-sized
CASSDSIMGLAGVGEQYF
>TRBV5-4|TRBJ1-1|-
CASSERTGNTEAFF
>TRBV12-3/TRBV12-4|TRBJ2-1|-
CASSFWGLSNNEQFF
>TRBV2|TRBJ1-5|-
CASSFQGPPQHF
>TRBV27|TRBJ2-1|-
CASSFLAGERNEQFF
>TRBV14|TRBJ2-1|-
CASSQGPQWSSYNEQFF
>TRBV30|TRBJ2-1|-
CAWTGTGKLIGQFF
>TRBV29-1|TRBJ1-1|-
CSVDKGIGTEAFF
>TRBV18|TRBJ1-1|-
CASSPPEVTEAFF
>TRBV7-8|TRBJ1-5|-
CASSLTRTTSNQPQHF
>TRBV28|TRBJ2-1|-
CASSLIVAGEQFF
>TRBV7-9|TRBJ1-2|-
CASSLGQGWYGYTF
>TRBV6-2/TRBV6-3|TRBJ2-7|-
CASSGPVTLGTYEQYF
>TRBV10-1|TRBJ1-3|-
CASNSGTGNTIYF
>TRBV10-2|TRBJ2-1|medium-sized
CASVAGGFEQFF
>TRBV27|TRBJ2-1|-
CASSSFAVGQTYNEQFF
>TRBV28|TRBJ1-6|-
CASSLVGALPLHF
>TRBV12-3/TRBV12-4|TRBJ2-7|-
CASRSMFYEQYF
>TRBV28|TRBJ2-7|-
CASRSWDEQYF
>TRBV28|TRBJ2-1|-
CASLGSTSGLSSYNEQFF
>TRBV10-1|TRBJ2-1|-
CASSERTPNEQFF
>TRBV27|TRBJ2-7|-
CASSLGPGDHEQYF
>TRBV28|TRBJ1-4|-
CASSLSPGLNEKLFF
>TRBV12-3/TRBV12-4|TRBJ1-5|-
CASSLRESTGQPQHF
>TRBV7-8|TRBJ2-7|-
CASSSGPSYEQYF
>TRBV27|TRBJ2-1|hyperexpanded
CASIDGSSLNEQFF
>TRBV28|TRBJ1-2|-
CASSLVVGSNYGYTF
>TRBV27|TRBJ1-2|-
CASSLSASYGYTF